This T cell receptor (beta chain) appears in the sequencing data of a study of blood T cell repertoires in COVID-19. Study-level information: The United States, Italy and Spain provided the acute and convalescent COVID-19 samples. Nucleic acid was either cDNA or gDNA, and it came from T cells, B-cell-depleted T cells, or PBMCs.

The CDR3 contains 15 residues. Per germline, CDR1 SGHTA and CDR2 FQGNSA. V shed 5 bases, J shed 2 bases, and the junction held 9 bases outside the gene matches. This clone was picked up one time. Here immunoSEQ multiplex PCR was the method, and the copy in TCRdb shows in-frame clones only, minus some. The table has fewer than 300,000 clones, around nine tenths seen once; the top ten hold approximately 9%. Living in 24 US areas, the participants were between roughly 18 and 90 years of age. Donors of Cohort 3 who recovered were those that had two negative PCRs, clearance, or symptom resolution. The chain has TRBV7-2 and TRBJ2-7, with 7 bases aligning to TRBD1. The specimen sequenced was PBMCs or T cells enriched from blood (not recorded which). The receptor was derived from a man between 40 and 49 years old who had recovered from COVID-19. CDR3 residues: CASSPRQGSTYEQYF. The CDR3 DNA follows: TGTGCCAGCAGCCCTAGACAGGGTTCAACCTACGAGCAGTACTTC.